This TCR beta chain was profiled in a study of cytomegalovirus exposure and HLA in healthy donors. The germline gives CDR1 MNHNS, CDR2 SASEGT. The CDR3 runs 14 residues. With 6 bases removed from V and 6 bases from J, the gap between germline ends came to 15 bases. The PCR ran on 60 Vbeta and 13 Jbeta primers. The method was immunoSEQ multiplex PCR; TCRdb's version includes in-frame clones alone and lacks a portion of them. In the table there are 89,000 or so clones, over 70% of which are singletons. The sequence was collected from a man younger than 30 in good health and CMV-seropositive. The sample taken for sequencing was PBMCs. The rearrangement joins TRBV6-1 to TRBJ1-5, with D uncertain. CDR3 bases: TGTGCCAGCAGAGCTGACACGGGGAGTCAGCCCCAGCATTTT. Amino acid sequence: CASRADTGSQPQHF.